The 6 T cell receptor beta chains below all came from one sample that was sequenced in a study of T cells in Graves' hyperthyroidism and ophthalmopathy. What was amplified from RNA transcripts were TCR beta CDR3 regions. TCR CDR3 regions were first amplified by RT-PCR with HTBI primers. TCRdb fed the multiplex PCR reads into MiXCR, producing one record per CDR3 protein. The repertoire holds approximately 410,000 distinct CDR3 sequences, roughly 15% seen once, with around 13% in the top ten. The sample consisted of blood. These receptors originate from a man aged 18 to 29 with Graves' ophthalmopathy.

The gene calls are TRBV28 and TRBJ1-4; D gene ambiguous. Germline assignment: CDR1 MDHEN and CDR2 SYDVKM. The CDR3 is 15 residues long. V lost 4 bases, J lost 0 bases, and 9 bases lay in between. CDR3 protein: CASSSAGATNEKLFF. The CDR3 nucleotides are TGTGCCAGCAGTTCCGCGGGTGCAACTAATGAAAAACTGTTTTTT.

At least ten counts were recorded for this clonotype. The chain's CDR3 is CASSDRAGHEQFF. The CDR3 DNA is TGTGCCAGCTCAGACAGGGCTGGACATGAGCAGTTCTTC. J is TRBJ2-1 and V is TRBV18; TRBD1 agrees at 7 bases. This CDR3 comprises 13 residues. Trimming at V came to 5 bases and at J to 8 bases, leaving 6 bases not matched to a gene. Germline assignment: CDR1 KGHSH and CDR2 LQKENI.

This clonotype has at least ten counts. This chain uses TRBV7-9 with TRBJ2-3; TRBD2 is a possible D gene (6 bases). In germline, CDR1 is SEHNR, CDR2 FQNEAQ (reference sequence). Trimming left V 5 bases short and J 4 bases short, with 16 bases between. This CDR3 has 15 residues. The CDR3 sequence is CASSPRGGEADTQYF. Written as DNA, the CDR3 is TGTGCCAGCAGCCCCCGAGGAGGGGAGGCAGATACGCAGTATTTT.

This clonotype was counted many times. The CDR3, as DNA: TGTGCCAGCAGCTTAAACGGTTTCTATGGCTACACCTTC. Amino acids: CASSLNGFYGYTF. The V gene is TRBV7-9, the J gene TRBJ1-2; D is undetermined. Trimming left V 2 bases short and J 4 bases short, with 8 bases between. Germline values: CDR1 SEHNR, CDR2 FQNEAQ (reference sequence). The CDR3 spans 13 residues.

A note on this clonotype: A clone one base away is much larger, so this may be a read error. The chain is built from TRBV20-1 and TRBJ2-7; D gene unclear. CDR1 is DFQATT, CDR2 SNEGSKA, per germline (reference sequence). This CDR3 contains 15 residues. V lost 0 bases and J lost 6, with 18 bases in between. The CDR3 sequence is CSAREGQSDVLEQYF. The DNA for the CDR3 is TGCAGTGCTAGAGAAGGGCAGTCTGATGTGCTCGAGCAGTACTTC.

This clonotype has ten or more counts. Sequence at one end of the junction differs from germline and may be a read error. The gene calls are TRBV5-1 and TRBJ2-2; TRBD1 agrees at 9 bases. This CDR3 is built from 16 residues. CDR1 is SGHRS and CDR2 is YFSETQ in the germline V gene. The CDR3 region has the DNA TGCGCCAGCAGGGCCCGGGACAGGGTGAACAGCGGGGAGCTGTTTTTT. Translated, it gives CASRARDRVNSGELFF.